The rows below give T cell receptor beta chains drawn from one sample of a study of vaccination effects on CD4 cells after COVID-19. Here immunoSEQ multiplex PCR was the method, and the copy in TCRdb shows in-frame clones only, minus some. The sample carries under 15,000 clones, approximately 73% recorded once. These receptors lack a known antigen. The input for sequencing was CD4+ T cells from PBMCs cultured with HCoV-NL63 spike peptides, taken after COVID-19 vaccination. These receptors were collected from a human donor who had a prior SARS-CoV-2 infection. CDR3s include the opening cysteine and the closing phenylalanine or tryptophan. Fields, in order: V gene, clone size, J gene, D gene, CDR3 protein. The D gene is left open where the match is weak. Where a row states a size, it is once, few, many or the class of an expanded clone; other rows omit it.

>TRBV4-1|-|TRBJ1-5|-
CASSDMGGYQPQHF
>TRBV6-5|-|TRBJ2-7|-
CASSKTSAHYEQYF
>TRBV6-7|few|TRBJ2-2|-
CASSYKGRPLQHLTGELFF
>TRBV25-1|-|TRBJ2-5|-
CASSDPSSRETQYF
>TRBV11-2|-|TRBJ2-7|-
CASSSLMQGTLYEQYF
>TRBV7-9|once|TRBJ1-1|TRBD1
CASRPREGANTEAFF
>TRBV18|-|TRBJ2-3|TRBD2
CASSGGVTDTQYF
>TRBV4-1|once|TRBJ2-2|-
CASSLPNLVGTGELFF
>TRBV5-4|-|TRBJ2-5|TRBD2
CASRPGLAGGRETQYF
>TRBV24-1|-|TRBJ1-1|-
CATSATGWGTEAFF
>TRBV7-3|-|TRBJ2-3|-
CASSLTGTDTQYF
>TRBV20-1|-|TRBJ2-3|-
CSAGYVDTQYF
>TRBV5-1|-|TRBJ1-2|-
CASKGAGPGVYGYTF
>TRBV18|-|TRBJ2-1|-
CASSPERLSPEQFF
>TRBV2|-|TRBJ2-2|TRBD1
CASFPKPGTANTGELFF
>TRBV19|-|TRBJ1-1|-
CASSIGGGFVTEAFF
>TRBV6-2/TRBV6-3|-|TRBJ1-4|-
CASSYFLGPGRNNEKLFF
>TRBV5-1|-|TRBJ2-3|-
CASSGDRPDTQYF
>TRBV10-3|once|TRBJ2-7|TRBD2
CAIRGLAGGLRSEQYF
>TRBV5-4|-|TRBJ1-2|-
CASSRGAPGGYTF
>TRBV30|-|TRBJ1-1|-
CAWNWGRGTEAFF
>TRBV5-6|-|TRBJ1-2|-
CASSRGGVGDYGYTF
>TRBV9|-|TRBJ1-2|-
CASSVASRPDYGYTF
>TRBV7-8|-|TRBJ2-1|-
CASSGGRRFSYNEQFF
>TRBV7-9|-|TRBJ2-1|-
CASSFRGGNNEQFF
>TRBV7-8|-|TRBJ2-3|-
CASSLALSIGTQYF
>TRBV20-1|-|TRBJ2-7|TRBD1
CSATGGYEQYF
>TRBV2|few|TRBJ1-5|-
CASSELGTVGNQPQHF